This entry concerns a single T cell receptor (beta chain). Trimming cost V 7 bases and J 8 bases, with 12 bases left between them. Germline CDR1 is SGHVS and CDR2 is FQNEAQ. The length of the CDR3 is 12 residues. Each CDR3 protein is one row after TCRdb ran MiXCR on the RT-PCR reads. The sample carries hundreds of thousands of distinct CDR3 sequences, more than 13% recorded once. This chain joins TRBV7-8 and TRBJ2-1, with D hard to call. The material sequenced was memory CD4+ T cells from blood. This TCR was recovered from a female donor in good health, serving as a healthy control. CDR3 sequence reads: CASNHYVHEQFF. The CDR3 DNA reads TGTGCCAGCAACCACTACGTACATGAGCAGTTCTTC.